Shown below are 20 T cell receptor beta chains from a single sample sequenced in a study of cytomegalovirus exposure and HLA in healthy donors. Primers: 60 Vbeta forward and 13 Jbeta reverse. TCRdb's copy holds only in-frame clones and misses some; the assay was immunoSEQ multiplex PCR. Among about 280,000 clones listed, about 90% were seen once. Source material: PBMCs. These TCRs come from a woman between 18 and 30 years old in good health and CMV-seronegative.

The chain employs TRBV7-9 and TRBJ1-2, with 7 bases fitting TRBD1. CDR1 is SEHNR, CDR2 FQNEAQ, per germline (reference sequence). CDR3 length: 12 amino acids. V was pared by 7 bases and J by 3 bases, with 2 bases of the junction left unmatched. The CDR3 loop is CASTGTDYGYTF. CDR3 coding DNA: TGTGCCAGCACCGGGACAGACTATGGCTACACCTTC.

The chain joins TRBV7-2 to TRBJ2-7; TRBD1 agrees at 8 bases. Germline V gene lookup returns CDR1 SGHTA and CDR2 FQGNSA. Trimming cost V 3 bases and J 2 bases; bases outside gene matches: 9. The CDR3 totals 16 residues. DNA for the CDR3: TGTGCCAGCAGCTTCCCGAGGGACAGGTCAACCTACGAGCAGTACTTC. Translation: CASSFPRDRSTYEQYF.

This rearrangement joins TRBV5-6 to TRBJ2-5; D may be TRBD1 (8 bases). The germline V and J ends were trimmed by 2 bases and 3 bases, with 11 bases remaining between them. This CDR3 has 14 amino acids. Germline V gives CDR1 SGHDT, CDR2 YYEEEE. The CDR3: CASSFTGGEETQYF. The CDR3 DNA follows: TGTGCCAGCAGCTTCACAGGGGGGGAAGAGACCCAGTACTTC.

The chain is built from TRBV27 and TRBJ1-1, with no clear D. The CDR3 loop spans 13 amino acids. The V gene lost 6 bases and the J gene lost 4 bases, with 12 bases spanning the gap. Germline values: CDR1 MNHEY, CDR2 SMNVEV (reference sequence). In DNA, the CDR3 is TGTGCCAGCAGGTTGTACTCGGGCACTGAAGCTTTCTTT. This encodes CASRLYSGTEAFF.

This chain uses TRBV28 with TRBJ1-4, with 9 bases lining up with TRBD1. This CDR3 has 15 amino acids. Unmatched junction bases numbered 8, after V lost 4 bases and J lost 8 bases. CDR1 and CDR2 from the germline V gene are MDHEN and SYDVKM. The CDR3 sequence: CASSSQGQGGEKLFF. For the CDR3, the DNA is TGTGCCAGCAGTTCCCAGGGACAGGGTGGGGAAAAACTGTTTTTT.

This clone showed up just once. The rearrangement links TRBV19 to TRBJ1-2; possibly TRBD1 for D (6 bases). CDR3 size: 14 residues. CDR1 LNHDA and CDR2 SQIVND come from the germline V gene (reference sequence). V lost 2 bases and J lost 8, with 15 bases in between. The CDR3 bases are TGTGCCAGTAGTATATCCGGGGCAGGGGCCGGCTACACCTTC. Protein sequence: CASSISGAGAGYTF.

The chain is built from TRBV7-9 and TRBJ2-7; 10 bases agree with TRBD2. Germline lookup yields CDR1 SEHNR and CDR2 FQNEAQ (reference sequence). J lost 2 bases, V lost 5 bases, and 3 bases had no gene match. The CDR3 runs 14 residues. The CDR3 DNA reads TGTGCCAGCAGCCTACTAGCGGGGCCCTACGAGCAGTACTTC. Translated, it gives CASSLLAGPYEQYF.

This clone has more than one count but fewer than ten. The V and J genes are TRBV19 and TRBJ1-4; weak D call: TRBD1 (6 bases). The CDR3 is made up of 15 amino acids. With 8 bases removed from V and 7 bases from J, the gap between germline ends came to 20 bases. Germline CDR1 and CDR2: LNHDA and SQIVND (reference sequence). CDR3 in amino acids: CASGEGGRSVEKLFF. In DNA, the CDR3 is TGTGCCAGTGGAGAGGGGGGGCGGTCTGTTGAAAAACTGTTTTTT.

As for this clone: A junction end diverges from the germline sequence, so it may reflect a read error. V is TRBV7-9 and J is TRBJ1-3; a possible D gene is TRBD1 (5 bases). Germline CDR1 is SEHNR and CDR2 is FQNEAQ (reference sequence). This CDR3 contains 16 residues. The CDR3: CSSSLEYPGTGNTIYF. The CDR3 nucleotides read TGTTCCAGCAGCTTAGAATACCCAGGGACTGGAAACACCATATATTTT.

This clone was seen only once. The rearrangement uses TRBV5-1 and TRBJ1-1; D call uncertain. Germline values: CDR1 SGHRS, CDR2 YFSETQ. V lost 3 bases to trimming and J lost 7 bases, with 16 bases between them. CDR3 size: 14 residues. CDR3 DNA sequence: TGCGCCAGCAGCTGGAGGACTGGAAATGGTGAAGCTTTCTTT. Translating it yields CASSWRTGNGEAFF.

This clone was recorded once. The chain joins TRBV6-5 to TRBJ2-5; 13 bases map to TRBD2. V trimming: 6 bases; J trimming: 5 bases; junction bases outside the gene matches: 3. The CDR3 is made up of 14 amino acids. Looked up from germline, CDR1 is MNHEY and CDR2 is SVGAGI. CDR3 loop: CASSRLAGGETQYF. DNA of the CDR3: TGTGCCAGCAGCAGACTAGCGGGGGGTGAGACCCAGTACTTC.

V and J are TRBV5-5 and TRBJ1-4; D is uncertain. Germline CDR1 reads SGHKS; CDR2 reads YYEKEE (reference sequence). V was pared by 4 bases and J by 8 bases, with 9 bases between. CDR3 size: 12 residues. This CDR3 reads CASSRKIEKLFF. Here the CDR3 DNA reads TGTGCCAGCAGCCGTAAAATCGAAAAACTGTTTTTT.

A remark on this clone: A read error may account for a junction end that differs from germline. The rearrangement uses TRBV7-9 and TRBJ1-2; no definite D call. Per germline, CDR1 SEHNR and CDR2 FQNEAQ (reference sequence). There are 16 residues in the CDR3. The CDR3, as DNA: TGTTCCAGCACCTTGAGGGATCGGACGATCAACTATGGCTACACCTTC. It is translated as CSSTLRDRTINYGYTF.

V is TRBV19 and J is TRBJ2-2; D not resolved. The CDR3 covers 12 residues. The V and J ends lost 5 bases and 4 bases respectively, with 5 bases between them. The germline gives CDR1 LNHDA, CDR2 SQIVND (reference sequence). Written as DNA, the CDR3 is TGTGCCAGTAGTCCCCTCACCGGGGAGCTGTTTTTT. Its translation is CASSPLTGELFF.

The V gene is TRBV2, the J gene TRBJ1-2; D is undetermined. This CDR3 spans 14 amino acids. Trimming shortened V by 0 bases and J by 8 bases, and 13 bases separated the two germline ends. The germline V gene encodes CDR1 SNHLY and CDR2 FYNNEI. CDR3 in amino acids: CASSEALRGGGYTF. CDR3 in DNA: TGTGCCAGCAGTGAAGCGCTTCGGGGAGGCGGCTACACCTTC.

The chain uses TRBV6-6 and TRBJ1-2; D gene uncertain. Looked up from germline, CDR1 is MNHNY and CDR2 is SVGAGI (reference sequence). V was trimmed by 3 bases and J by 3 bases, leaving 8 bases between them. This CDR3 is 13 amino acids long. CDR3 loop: CASSYTAYYGYTF. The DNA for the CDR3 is TGTGCCAGCAGTTATACAGCTTACTATGGCTACACCTTC.

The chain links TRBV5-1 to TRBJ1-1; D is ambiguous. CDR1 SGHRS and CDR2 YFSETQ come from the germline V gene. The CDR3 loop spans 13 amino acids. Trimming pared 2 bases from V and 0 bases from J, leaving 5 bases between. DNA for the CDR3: TGCGCCAGCAGCTTCAGTTTGAACACTGAAGCTTTCTTT. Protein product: CASSFSLNTEAFF.

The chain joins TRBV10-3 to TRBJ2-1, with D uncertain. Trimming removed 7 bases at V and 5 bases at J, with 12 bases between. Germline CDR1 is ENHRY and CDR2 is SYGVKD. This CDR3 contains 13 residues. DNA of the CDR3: TGTGCCATCACCCTTGGGCCCGACAATGAGCAGTTCTTC. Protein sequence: CAITLGPDNEQFF.

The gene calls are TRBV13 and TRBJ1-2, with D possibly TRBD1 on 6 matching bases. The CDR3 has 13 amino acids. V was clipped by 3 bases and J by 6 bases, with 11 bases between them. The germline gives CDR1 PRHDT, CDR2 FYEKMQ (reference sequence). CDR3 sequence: CASSFISGDGYTF. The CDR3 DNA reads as TGTGCCAGCAGCTTTATCTCAGGGGATGGCTACACCTTC.

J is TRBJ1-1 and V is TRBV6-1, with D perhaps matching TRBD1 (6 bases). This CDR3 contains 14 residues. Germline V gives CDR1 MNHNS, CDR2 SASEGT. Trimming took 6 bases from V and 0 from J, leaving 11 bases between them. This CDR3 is CASSGQLMNTEAFF. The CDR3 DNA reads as TGTGCCAGCAGCGGACAGTTAATGAACACTGAAGCTTTCTTT.